The next 3 T cell receptor beta chains were all read from a single sample in a study of response to subunit inactivated influenza vaccine. TCRdb re-derived calls from the RT-PCR reads in MiXCR, one entry per CDR3 protein. The sample lists 400,000 to 650,000 distinct CDR3 sequences; around 7.9% were seen once. Sequencing was performed on PBMCs from blood, taken roughly 24 months after vaccination. These receptors all come from a man aged 50-75 years who received an inactivated influenza vaccine.

There are a few counts of this clonotype. The V call is TRBV4-3, the J call TRBJ2-2; the D is unclear. The CDR3 has 15 residues. Germline-derived CDR1 and CDR2 are LGHNA and YSLEER. Trimming cost V 0 bases and J 2 bases, with 7 bases left between them. As DNA, the CDR3 is TGCGCCAGCAGCCAAGATTGGGGAAACACCGGGGAGCTGTTTTTT. Protein product: CASSQDWGNTGELFF.

This clonotype came up a few times. The chain has TRBV29-1 and TRBJ1-2, with D possibly being TRBD1 (5 bases). Trimming removed 1 base from V and 1 base from J, with 10 bases in between. The CDR3 contains 14 residues. Per the germline V gene, CDR1 is SQVTM and CDR2 is ANQGSEA. The CDR3 sequence is CSVEVGAGNYGYTF. The CDR3 DNA reads TGCAGCGTTGAAGTCGGGGCGGGTAACTATGGCTACACCTTC.

V and J are TRBV25-1 and TRBJ2-7, with D perhaps matching TRBD2 (5 bases). Germline assignment: CDR1 MGHDK and CDR2 SYGVNS. The V gene lost 10 bases and the J gene lost 0 bases, with 13 bases spanning the gap. The CDR3 spans 13 residues. CDR3 sequence (DNA): TGTGCCACCAACCGGGGTAACTCCTACGAGCAGTACTTC. Protein product: CATNRGNSYEQYF.